This TCR beta chain was found in a study of blood T cell repertoires in COVID-19. Per the authors' pipeline: Cell counts per sample came from amplifying reference gene primers. This table comes from immunoSEQ multiplex PCR, and its TCRdb copy is limited to in-frame clones, with some not included. Clone size and the V and J calls come from that table; the DNA yielded D and trimming. Among over 150,000 clones listed, 70% to 90% were seen once. In its sample, this clone was seen a few times. This CDR3 contains 14 residues. The V gene end was trimmed by 3 bases and the J gene end by 10 bases; junction bases not matched to a gene: 7. In germline, CDR1 is SGHTS, CDR2 YDEGEE.

This TCR was sampled from an elderly woman with COVID-19, enrolled during active disease. The sample taken for sequencing was peripheral blood. The chain carries TRBV5-8 and TRBJ1-6, with 7 bases aligning to TRBD1. In DNA form, the CDR3 reads TGTGCCAGCAGCTGGAGGGGGCGCGGCTCACCCCTCCACTTT. Protein sequence: CASSWRGRGSPLHF.